The sequence of this T cell receptor beta chain was determined in a study of TIL therapy for anti-PD-1-resistant metastatic lung cancer. General study results and limits: TIL clonotype persistence in blood showed no apparent association with response.

The libraries were made with immunoSEQ v3. The assay was immunoSEQ multiplex PCR, and TCRdb's table has in-frame clones only and misses some. The profile shows more than 45,000 clones, around nine tenths of them singletons. Germline-derived CDR1 and CDR2 are MNHEY and SMNVEV (reference sequence). The length of the CDR3 is 14 residues. V lost 6 bases and J 7 bases, leaving 13 bases between the germline ends. About this clone: Its antigen is as yet unknown.

Documented time point: pre-treatment sample, taken before nivolumab and TIL therapy. Stage 4 NSCLC adults joined between 2017 and January 2020. The chain uses TRBV27 and TRBJ1-6; no reliable D call. The receptor was derived from a person aged 25-85 years with non-small cell lung cancer. The sample in question was blood, obtained at baseline. CDR3: CASRPFEGNSPLHF. In DNA, the CDR3 is TGTGCCAGCAGGCCATTTGAAGGGAATTCACCCCTCCACTTT.